This is a list of T cell receptor beta chains from one sample in a study of identical twins. TCRdb processed the 5' RACE reads anew with MiXCR; each CDR3 protein has one entry. This sample carries approximately 470,000 distinct CDR3 sequences, 14% of them seen once, and the ten largest clones take 0.5% to 0.65%. This sample also appeared in a second study, on yellow fever vaccine responses in identical twins.

The sequenced sample consisted of CD4+ T cells sorted from blood. The source of these receptors is a woman between 18 and 29 years old in good health. Both conserved end residues are part of each CDR3. D genes are given only for firm matches. Expanded clones get a size class; other rows say once, few or many, or leave the size out.

abundance	d_gene	v_gene	j_gene	CDR3nt	CDR3aa
few	TRBD2	TRBV3-1	TRBJ2-3	TGTGCCAGCAGCCAAGGTACAGCGGGAATATCCCGAGACGGGGCGCAGTATTTT	CASSQGTAGISRDGAQYF
.	TRBD1	TRBV7-8	TRBJ2-7	TGTGCCAGCAGGCCGACAGGGTTAAGCTCCTACGAGCAGTACTTC	CASRPTGLSSYEQYF
.	.	TRBV3-1	TRBJ2-1	TGTGCCAGCAGCCAACAGGGTCGGTATGAGCAGTTCTTC	CASSQQGRYEQFF
.	.	TRBV6-2/TRBV6-3	TRBJ2-7	TGTGCCAGCAGTTCCCAAGCGGCCGTGGGCGAGCAGTACTTC	CASSSQAAVGEQYF
few	TRBD1	TRBV29-1	TRBJ2-4	TGCAGCGCCACGCAAGCCGGGACAGTTACTATTCAGTACTTC	CSATQAGTVTIQYF
few	.	TRBV28	TRBJ2-7	TGTGCCAGCAGTCCCGGCTGGAGCTACGAGCAGTACTTC	CASSPGWSYEQYF
.	TRBD2	TRBV29-1	TRBJ2-5	TGCAGCGTTGAACGAGCGGGAGTATCAGAGACCCAGTACTTC	CSVERAGVSETQYF
.	TRBD2	TRBV11-2	TRBJ2-5	TGTGCCAGCAGCTTAGTAGTGGGAGGGGCAGTGGGAGAGACCCAGTACTTC	CASSLVVGGAVGETQYF
.	.	TRBV25-1	TRBJ2-3	TGTGCCAGCAGCTTCAGGGATGGGAGCACAGATACGCAGTATTTT	CASSFRDGSTDTQYF
.	.	TRBV5-6	TRBJ2-7	TGTGCCAGCAGCTCCAGAACGTCCTACGAGCAGTACTTC	CASSSRTSYEQYF
.	.	TRBV3-1	TRBJ1-1	TGTGCCAGCAGCCAAGCTGCGGGGGGGGCTGAAGCTTTCTTT	CASSQAAGGAEAFF
.	.	TRBV7-9	TRBJ2-5	TGTGCCAGCAGCTTAGGGCGGGGCTTCCCACAAGAGACCCAGTACTTC	CASSLGRGFPQETQYF
.	TRBD2	TRBV6-2/TRBV6-3	TRBJ2-1	TGTGCCAGCACCGGAGGCGGGAGGGGAGGTGAGCAGTTCTTC	CASTGGGRGGEQFF
.	TRBD1	TRBV7-9	TRBJ2-1	TGTGCCAGCAGCACCAATCCTGGACAGGGAGGCCATGAGCAGTTCTTC	CASSTNPGQGGHEQFF
few	.	TRBV11-2	TRBJ2-7	TGTGCCAGCAGGCTGGACAGTCACGAGCAGTACTTC	CASRLDSHEQYF
few	.	TRBV20-1	TRBJ2-3	TGCAGTGCTAGAGATGTGTGGATTAGCACAGATACGCAGTATTTT	CSARDVWISTDTQYF
.	TRBD1	TRBV7-8	TRBJ2-7	TGTGCCAGCAGCTCCACTGACAGGGTGTACGAGCAGTACTTC	CASSSTDRVYEQYF
few	TRBD2	TRBV3-1	TRBJ2-7	TGTGCCAGCAGCCACACTAGCGGGAGTTACGAGCAGTACTTC	CASSHTSGSYEQYF
.	TRBD1	TRBV24-1	TRBJ2-1	TGTGCCACCAGTGATCCCGGGACAGAGTACAATGAGCAGTTCTTC	CATSDPGTEYNEQFF
.	TRBD2	TRBV4-3	TRBJ2-3	TGCGCCAGCAGCCACCGCTGGGGGACTAGCGGGAGGGCCAGGGCAGATACGCAGTATTTT	CASSHRWGTSGRARADTQYF
.	.	TRBV27	TRBJ1-4	TGTGCCAGCAGTTTCTCCCGGCGAAACGCTGAAAAACTGTTTTTT	CASSFSRRNAEKLFF
few	.	TRBV15	TRBJ1-1	TGTGCCACCAGCAGGGAGACAGCGAACACTGAAGCTTTCTTT	CATSRETANTEAFF
many	TRBD2	TRBV29-1	TRBJ2-7	TGCAGCGTTCGACTAGCGGGGGGCCCCAGCTACGAGCAGTACTTC	CSVRLAGGPSYEQYF
few	.	TRBV15	TRBJ2-1	TGTGCCACCAGCAGAGTAGGGGCTTCCTACAATGAGCAGTTCTTC	CATSRVGASYNEQFF
few	.	TRBV6-5	TRBJ2-3	TGTGCCAGCAGTTTACAGGACTACACAGATACGCAGTATTTT	CASSLQDYTDTQYF
.	TRBD2	TRBV20-1	TRBJ2-4	TGCAGTGCTAGCGGGAGGAAAAACATTCAGTACTTC	CSASGRKNIQYF
.	.	TRBV5-1	TRBJ2-2	TGCGCCAGCAGCTTGAGCTACGGGGAGCTGTTTTTT	CASSLSYGELFF
.	.	TRBV12-3/TRBV12-4	TRBJ1-5	TGTGCCAGCAGTTTAATGGATCAGCCCCAGCATTTT	CASSLMDQPQHF
.	.	TRBV6-2/TRBV6-3	TRBJ2-1	TGTGCCAGCAGTTACTCCCCTATTACCTACAATGAGCAGTTCTTC	CASSYSPITYNEQFF
.	TRBD2	TRBV2	TRBJ2-1	TGTGCCAGCATGCTAGCGGAAAACTACAATGAGCAGTTCTTC	CASMLAENYNEQFF
few	.	TRBV29-1	TRBJ2-5	TGCAGCGCAAGCTTAGTAGCGCGGGAGACCCAGTACTTC	CSASLVARETQYF
.	.	TRBV6-1	TRBJ1-6	TGTGCCAGCAGCCCCGGGGAGGGTAGCTCACCCCTCCACTTT	CASSPGEGSSPLHF
.	.	TRBV5-6	TRBJ2-4	TGTGCCAGCAGCTTTGGCAGGGCATTAGCCAAAAACATTCAGTACTTC	CASSFGRALAKNIQYF
few	.	TRBV29-1	TRBJ2-2	TGCAGCGCTCGACAGAGCCTGGGCGGGGAGCTGTTTTTT	CSARQSLGGELFF
few	.	TRBV10-3	TRBJ2-3	TGTGCCATCAGTAAAGACCCAGATACGCAGTATTTT	CAISKDPDTQYF
few	.	TRBV5-1	TRBJ2-2	TGCGCCAGCAGTCAGCGCAACACCGGGGAGCTGTTTTTT	CASSQRNTGELFF
many	.	TRBV20-1	TRBJ1-5	TGCAGTGCTAGTCGGGGTAGGAGCAATCAGCCCCAGCATTTT	CSASRGRSNQPQHF
.	TRBD2	TRBV11-2	TRBJ2-3	TGTGCCAGCAGGGAAAGCGGGGGGGTCGCAGATACGCAGTATTTT	CASRESGGVADTQYF
.	.	TRBV6-2/TRBV6-3	TRBJ2-2	TGTGCCAGCAGTTACCCGATCCATTCCGACACCGGGGAGCTGTTTTTT	CASSYPIHSDTGELFF
few	TRBD1	TRBV7-3	TRBJ2-1	TGTGCCAGCAGCACCAGCCGGGACAGGGGTTACAATGAGCAGTTCTTC	CASSTSRDRGYNEQFF
many	.	TRBV29-1	TRBJ2-3	TGCAGCGTTGAATGGCGGTATACGCAGTATTTT	CSVEWRYTQYF
few	TRBD2	TRBV9	TRBJ2-2	TGTGCCAGCAGGGATTCCACCCTAGCGGGAGGGAACACCGGGGAGCTGTTTTTT	CASRDSTLAGGNTGELFF
few	.	TRBV7-2	TRBJ2-1	TGTGCCAGCAGCCAACCGGGACGGGGTGGGAATGAGCAGTTCTTC	CASSQPGRGGNEQFF
few	.	TRBV10-3	TRBJ1-1	TGTGCCATCAGGAGGGGCAACACTGAAGCTTTCTTT	CAIRRGNTEAFF
many	TRBD1	TRBV20-1	TRBJ2-7	TGCAGTGCTAGGTGGGACAGGGCCTACGAGCAGTACTTC	CSARWDRAYEQYF
few	TRBD2	TRBV6-1	TRBJ2-1	TGTGCCAGCAAGTCTGGCGGGGGTGCTGGGAATGAGCAGTTCTTC	CASKSGGGAGNEQFF
many	.	TRBV20-1	TRBJ2-5	TGCAGTGCTAGAACAGGCCAAGAGACCCAGTACTTC	CSARTGQETQYF
few	.	TRBV28	TRBJ2-3	TGTGCCAGCTTCCTCCCCGGCACAGATACGCAGTATTTT	CASFLPGTDTQYF
.	.	TRBV12-3/TRBV12-4	TRBJ1-4	TGTGCCAGCAGCCTGTCCGCAACTAATGAAAAACTGTTTTTT	CASSLSATNEKLFF
.	TRBD1	TRBV7-2	TRBJ2-2	TGTGCCAGCAGCCCCAGGACAGGGGGCTTCGGGGAGCTGTTTTTT	CASSPRTGGFGELFF
.	.	TRBV6-5	TRBJ2-3	TGTGCCAGCAGTTACGACGGTGCCACTAGAGATACGCAGTATTTT	CASSYDGATRDTQYF
.	.	TRBV7-6	TRBJ2-7	TGTGCCAGCAGCTTAAAAGGCGAGGAGCAGTACTTC	CASSLKGEEQYF